These T cell receptor beta chains were read from a single sample in a study of tumor and adjacent non-tumor tissue in lung cancer. TCRdb independently ran MiXCR on the multiplex PCR reads; one entry per CDR3 protein. The sample records 200,000 or so distinct CDR3 sequences, 71% being singletons. Material: lung tumor tissue. The receptor source for this set is a man aged 60 to 69 with non-small cell lung cancer. CDR3s include the opening cysteine and the closing phenylalanine or tryptophan. The D gene is left open where the match is weak. Some rows mark clone size as missing; the rest say once, few, many or name a class of expanded clone.

clone size: .
V gene: TRBV6-1
D gene: TRBD1
J gene: TRBJ2-7
CDR3 protein: CASSEGHVGTGAVYEQYF
CDR3 DNA: TGTGCCAGCAGTGAAGGTCATGTCGGGACAGGGGCTGTCTACGAGCAGTACTTC

clone size: .
V gene: TRBV28
D gene: .
J gene: TRBJ1-2
CDR3 protein: CASSSGAPRGYTF
CDR3 DNA: TGTGCCAGCAGTTCCGGGGCCCCGAGGGGCTACACCTTC

clone size: .
V gene: TRBV28
D gene: .
J gene: TRBJ1-2
CDR3 protein: CATKYGQTGIYDYTF
CDR3 DNA: TGTGCCACCAAATACGGACAGACGGGCATCTATGACTACACCTTC

clone size: .
V gene: TRBV6-2/TRBV6-3
D gene: .
J gene: TRBJ1-5
CDR3 protein: CASSYSERGRQPQHF
CDR3 DNA: TGTGCCAGCAGTTACTCTGAAAGGGGTCGACAGCCCCAGCATTTT

clone size: once
V gene: TRBV5-4
D gene: TRBD1
J gene: TRBJ2-2
CDR3 protein: CASSIRDREPGGELFF
CDR3 DNA: TGTGCCAGTAGCATCCGGGACAGGGAGCCGGGCGGGGAGCTGTTTTTT

clone size: .
V gene: TRBV4-1
D gene: TRBD1
J gene: TRBJ2-7
CDR3 protein: CASSQGTGGGYEQYF
CDR3 DNA: TGCGCCAGCAGCCAAGGGACAGGGGGGGGCTACGAGCAGTACTTC

clone size: .
V gene: TRBV5-1
D gene: .
J gene: TRBJ2-3
CDR3 protein: CASSLSARPDTQYF
CDR3 DNA: TGCGCCAGCAGCTTGTCAGCGAGACCAGATACGCAGTATTTT

clone size: once
V gene: TRBV7-8
D gene: .
J gene: TRBJ2-5
CDR3 protein: CASSLSGQRGIGTQYF
CDR3 DNA: TGTGCCAGCAGCTTATCGGGACAGCGCGGGATCGGCACCCAGTACTTC

clone size: .
V gene: TRBV6-1
D gene: .
J gene: TRBJ2-5
CDR3 protein: CASSADRVRGETLYF
CDR3 DNA: TGTGCCAGCAGCGCTGACAGGGTGCGGGGAGAGACCCTGTACTTC

clone size: .
V gene: TRBV12-3/TRBV12-4
D gene: TRBD1
J gene: TRBJ1-6
CDR3 protein: CASCFSGGHNSPPHF
CDR3 DNA: TGTGCCAGCTGTTTTTCAGGGGGCCATAATTCACCCCCCCACTTT

clone size: few
V gene: TRBV10-1
D gene: TRBD1
J gene: TRBJ2-2
CDR3 protein: CASSRMGQGIGTGEPFF
CDR3 DNA: TGCGCCAGTAGTCGGATGGGACAGGGTATAGGGACTGGGGAGCCGTTTTTT

clone size: .
V gene: TRBV20-1
D gene: .
J gene: TRBJ1-1
CDR3 protein: CNVRGQGSTEAFF
CDR3 DNA: TGCAATGTTAGAGGGCAGGGGAGCACTGAAGCTTTCTTT

clone size: .
V gene: TRBV20-1
D gene: .
J gene: TRBJ2-6
CDR3 protein: CTVRDGSGANVLTF
CDR3 DNA: TGCACTGTTAGAGACGGCTCTGGGGCCAATGTCCTGACTTTC

clone size: .
V gene: TRBV4-3
D gene: .
J gene: TRBJ1-6
CDR3 protein: CASSQSQGSYNSPLHF
CDR3 DNA: TGTGCCAGCAGCCAATCACAGGGCTCCTATAATTCACCCCTCCACTTT

clone size: .
V gene: TRBV4-2
D gene: .
J gene: TRBJ1-2
CDR3 protein: CASSQDGRDGYTF
CDR3 DNA: TGTGCCAGCAGCCAAGATGGCAGGGATGGCTACACCTTC

clone size: few
V gene: TRBV4-3
D gene: TRBD1
J gene: TRBJ2-4
CDR3 protein: CASSQDTGTGENIQYF
CDR3 DNA: TGCGCCAGCAGCCAAGATACCGGGACAGGGGAAAACATTCAGTACTTC

clone size: .
V gene: TRBV11-3
D gene: TRBD1
J gene: TRBJ2-2
CDR3 protein: CASSYLGTVNTGELFF
CDR3 DNA: TGTGCCAGCAGCTACCTCGGGACAGTGAACACCGGGGAACTGTTTTTT

clone size: .
V gene: TRBV20-1
D gene: .
J gene: TRBJ1-2
CDR3 protein: CSADPWGRNGYTF
CDR3 DNA: TGCAGTGCTGACCCATGGGGGCGAAATGGCTACACCTTC

clone size: few
V gene: TRBV13
D gene: .
J gene: TRBJ1-3
CDR3 protein: CASSPRDPTWDTIYF
CDR3 DNA: TGTGCCAGCAGCCCCCGGGACCCCACCTGGGACACCATATATTTT

clone size: few
V gene: TRBV4-2
D gene: TRBD2
J gene: TRBJ2-2
CDR3 protein: CASSHLGLAGNTGELFF
CDR3 DNA: TGTGCCAGCAGCCACCTCGGACTAGCGGGAAATACCGGGGAGCTGTTTTTT

clone size: many
V gene: TRBV4-1
D gene: TRBD2
J gene: TRBJ2-1
CDR3 protein: CASSLLGTSGGNEQFF
CDR3 DNA: TGCGCCAGCAGCCTCCTCGGGACTAGCGGGGGAAATGAGCAGTTCTTC

clone size: .
V gene: TRBV6-6
D gene: .
J gene: TRBJ1-6
CDR3 protein: CASNYESGTWSPLHF
CDR3 DNA: TGTGCCAGCAATTACGAGTCAGGGACATGGTCACCCCTCCACTTT

clone size: .
V gene: TRBV20-1
D gene: .
J gene: TRBJ1-2
CDR3 protein: CSAKDRDLHNYSYTF
CDR3 DNA: TGCAGTGCTAAGGACAGAGACCTACATAACTATAGCTACACCTTC

clone size: few
V gene: TRBV5-6
D gene: .
J gene: TRBJ2-7
CDR3 protein: CASSSGQRSYEQYF
CDR3 DNA: TGTGCCAGCAGCTCTGGGCAACGCTCCTACGAGCAGTACTTC

clone size: .
V gene: TRBV6-6
D gene: .
J gene: TRBJ1-2
CDR3 protein: CASSLSGGSPGGYTF
CDR3 DNA: TGTGCCAGCAGTCTCTCGGGAGGATCGCCTGGCGGCTACACCTTC

clone size: few
V gene: TRBV30
D gene: TRBD2
J gene: TRBJ2-2
CDR3 protein: CAWTSGTNTGELFF
CDR3 DNA: TGTGCCTGGACTAGCGGGACGAACACCGGGGAGCTGTTTTTT

clone size: .
V gene: TRBV6-6
D gene: .
J gene: TRBJ2-5
CDR3 protein: CASSDAGQGYGETQYF
CDR3 DNA: TGTGCCAGCAGTGATGCCGGGCAGGGGTACGGAGAGACCCAGTACTTC

clone size: .
V gene: TRBV2
D gene: .
J gene: TRBJ1-2
CDR3 protein: CASTGGGYGYTF
CDR3 DNA: TGTGCCAGCACGGGAGGCGGCTATGGCTACACCTTC

clone size: .
V gene: TRBV12-3/TRBV12-4
D gene: .
J gene: TRBJ1-5
CDR3 protein: CASSLGGTWNNQPQLF
CDR3 DNA: TGTGCCAGCAGTTTAGGGGGGACATGGAACAATCAGCCCCAGCTTTTT

clone size: .
V gene: TRBV4-2
D gene: .
J gene: TRBJ1-3
CDR3 protein: CTSSHGGTSWSSGNTIYF
CDR3 DNA: TGTACCAGCAGCCACGGAGGGACATCTTGGAGCTCTGGAAACACCATATATTTT

clone size: .
V gene: TRBV5-1
D gene: .
J gene: TRBJ2-6
CDR3 protein: CASSSQGAGANVLTF
CDR3 DNA: TGCGCCAGCAGCTCACAGGGTGCTGGGGCCAACGTCCTGACTTTC

clone size: many
V gene: TRBV11-2
D gene: .
J gene: TRBJ2-1
CDR3 protein: CASQKRQGDNEQFF
CDR3 DNA: TGTGCCAGCCAGAAGCGGCAGGGCGACAATGAGCAGTTCTTC

clone size: .
V gene: TRBV4-2
D gene: .
J gene: TRBJ2-7
CDR3 protein: CVSSQDSGVPYEQYF
CDR3 DNA: TGCGTCAGCAGCCAAGATTCGGGAGTCCCCTACGAGCAGTACTTC

clone size: .
V gene: TRBV29-1
D gene: .
J gene: TRBJ2-1
CDR3 protein: CSVSTGYLHNEQFF
CDR3 DNA: TGCAGCGTTTCGACCGGTTACTTACACAATGAGCAGTTCTTC

clone size: .
V gene: TRBV29-1
D gene: .
J gene: TRBJ2-7
CDR3 protein: CSLQDDEQYF
CDR3 DNA: TGCAGCCTTCAGGATGACGAGCAGTACTTC

clone size: few
V gene: TRBV28
D gene: TRBD2
J gene: TRBJ2-7
CDR3 protein: CAISLFGTSGRLYEQYF
CDR3 DNA: TGTGCCATCAGTTTATTCGGGACTAGCGGGAGACTCTACGAGCAGTACTTC

clone size: few
V gene: TRBV20-1
D gene: .
J gene: TRBJ1-1
CDR3 protein: CSALRIGENTEAFF
CDR3 DNA: TGCAGTGCCCTGCGTATAGGGGAGAACACTGAAGCTTTCTTT

clone size: once
V gene: TRBV4-3
D gene: TRBD2
J gene: TRBJ2-1
CDR3 protein: CASSQDRAGGDYNAQFF
CDR3 DNA: TGCGCCAGCAGCCAAGATAGGGCGGGAGGGGACTACAATGCGCAGTTCTTC

clone size: .
V gene: TRBV6-5
D gene: .
J gene: TRBJ2-7
CDR3 protein: CTSGNGGVTRNEQYF
CDR3 DNA: TGTACCAGCGGCAATGGGGGAGTCACACGCAACGAGCAGTACTTC

clone size: many
V gene: TRBV4-1
D gene: .
J gene: TRBJ1-5
CDR3 protein: CASSQDKQGYSNQPQHF
CDR3 DNA: TGCGCCAGCAGCCAAGATAAACAGGGTTATAGCAATCAGCCCCAGCATTTT

clone size: many
V gene: TRBV6-6
D gene: .
J gene: TRBJ2-7
CDR3 protein: CASSTPRAYEQYF
CDR3 DNA: TGTGCCAGCAGCACCCCGCGAGCCTACGAGCAGTACTTC

clone size: .
V gene: TRBV20-1
D gene: .
J gene: TRBJ2-2
CDR3 protein: CSARTAANTGKLFF
CDR3 DNA: TGCAGTGCAAGGACAGCGGCGAACACCGGGAAGCTGTTTTTT

clone size: .
V gene: TRBV11-3
D gene: TRBD1
J gene: TRBJ2-2
CDR3 protein: CASSPGQGVTGELFF
CDR3 DNA: TGTGCCAGCAGTCCAGGACAGGGGGTCACCGGGGAGCTGTTTTTT

clone size: many
V gene: TRBV10-1
D gene: TRBD2
J gene: TRBJ2-1
CDR3 protein: CASSGNPAGGYNEQFF
CDR3 DNA: TGCGCCAGCAGTGGAAATCCAGCGGGAGGTTACAATGAGCAGTTCTTC

clone size: once
V gene: TRBV5-6
D gene: TRBD2
J gene: TRBJ2-1
CDR3 protein: CASSQDGGEVYNEQFF
CDR3 DNA: TGCGCCAGCAGTCAGGACGGGGGGGAAGTCTACAATGAGCAGTTCTTC

clone size: many
V gene: TRBV4-2
D gene: .
J gene: TRBJ2-5
CDR3 protein: CASSQDEGAGETQYF
CDR3 DNA: TGTGCCAGCAGCCAAGATGAGGGGGCGGGGGAGACCCAGTACTTC

clone size: medium-sized
V gene: TRBV29-1
D gene: TRBD2
J gene: TRBJ2-3
CDR3 protein: CSVVILAGGTDTQYF
CDR3 DNA: TGCAGCGTTGTAATTCTAGCGGGAGGGACAGATACGCAGTATTTT

clone size: .
V gene: TRBV20-1
D gene: TRBD2
J gene: TRBJ2-1
CDR3 protein: CSAPFPGLAGGSYNEQFF
CDR3 DNA: TGCAGCGCTCCCTTTCCGGGACTAGCGGGAGGCTCCTACAATGAGCAGTTCTTC

clone size: once
V gene: TRBV5-1
D gene: .
J gene: TRBJ1-1
CDR3 protein: CASTTGRVNTEVFF
CDR3 DNA: TGCGCCAGCACCACAGGCCGCGTGAACACTGAAGTTTTCTTT

clone size: few
V gene: TRBV29-1
D gene: .
J gene: TRBJ2-5
CDR3 protein: CSVEWTMYQETQYF
CDR3 DNA: TGCAGCGTTGAATGGACTATGTACCAAGAGACCCAGTACTTC

clone size: .
V gene: TRBV11-3
D gene: .
J gene: TRBJ2-7
CDR3 protein: CASSLGWEQEKYEQYF
CDR3 DNA: TGTGCCAGCAGCTTAGGGTGGGAGCAGGAGAAGTACGAGCAGTATTTC

clone size: .
V gene: TRBV11-2
D gene: TRBD2
J gene: TRBJ2-6
CDR3 protein: CVSNPTSGGATGANILTF
CDR3 DNA: TGTGTCAGCAATCCAACTAGCGGGGGAGCCACTGGGGCCAATATCCTGACTTTC

clone size: .
V gene: TRBV11-2
D gene: TRBD1
J gene: TRBJ1-2
CDR3 protein: CANSLQGANYGYTF
CDR3 DNA: TGTGCCAACAGCTTACAGGGGGCGAACTATGGCTACACCTTC

clone size: .
V gene: TRBV11-1
D gene: TRBD1
J gene: TRBJ2-7
CDR3 protein: CVSIFPGTGDYEQYF
CDR3 DNA: TGTGTCAGCATCTTCCCCGGGACAGGGGACTACGAGCAGTACTTC

clone size: .
V gene: TRBV5-6
D gene: .
J gene: TRBJ2-7
CDR3 protein: CASSPPATNEQYF
CDR3 DNA: TGTGCCAGCAGTCCGCCAGCCACGAACGAGCAGTACTTC